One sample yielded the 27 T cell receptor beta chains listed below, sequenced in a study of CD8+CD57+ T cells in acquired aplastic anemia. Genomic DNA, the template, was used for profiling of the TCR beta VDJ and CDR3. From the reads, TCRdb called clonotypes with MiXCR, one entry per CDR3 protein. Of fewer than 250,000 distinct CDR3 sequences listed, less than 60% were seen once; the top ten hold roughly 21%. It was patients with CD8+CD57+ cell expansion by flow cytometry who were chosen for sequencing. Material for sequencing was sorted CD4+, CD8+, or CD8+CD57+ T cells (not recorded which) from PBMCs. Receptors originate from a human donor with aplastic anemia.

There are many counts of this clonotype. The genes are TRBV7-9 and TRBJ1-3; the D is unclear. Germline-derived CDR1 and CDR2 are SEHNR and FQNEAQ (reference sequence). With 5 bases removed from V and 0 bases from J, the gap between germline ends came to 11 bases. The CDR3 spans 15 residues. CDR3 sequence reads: CASSPPPYSGNTIYF. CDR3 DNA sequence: TGTGCCAGCAGCCCGCCGCCCTACTCTGGAAACACCATATATTTT.

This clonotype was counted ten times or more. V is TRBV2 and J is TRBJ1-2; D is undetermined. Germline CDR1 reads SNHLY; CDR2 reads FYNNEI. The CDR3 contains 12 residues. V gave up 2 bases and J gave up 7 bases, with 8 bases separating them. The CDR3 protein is CASSEFAGGYTF. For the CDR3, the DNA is TGTGCCAGCAGTGAATTTGCCGGTGGCTACACCTTC.

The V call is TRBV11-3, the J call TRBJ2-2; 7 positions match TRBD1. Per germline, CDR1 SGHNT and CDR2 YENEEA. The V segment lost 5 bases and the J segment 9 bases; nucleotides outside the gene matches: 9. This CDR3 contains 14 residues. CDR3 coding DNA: TGTGCCAGCAGCCACGGACAGGCTTGGAGGGAGCTGTTTTTT. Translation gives CASSHGQAWRELFF. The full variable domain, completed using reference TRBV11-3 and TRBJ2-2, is EAGVVQSPRYKIIEKKQPVAFWCNPISGHNTLYWYLQNLGQGPELLIRYENEEAVDDSQLPKDRFSAERLKGVDSTLKIQPAELGDSAVYLCASSHGQAWRELFFGEGSRLTVL.

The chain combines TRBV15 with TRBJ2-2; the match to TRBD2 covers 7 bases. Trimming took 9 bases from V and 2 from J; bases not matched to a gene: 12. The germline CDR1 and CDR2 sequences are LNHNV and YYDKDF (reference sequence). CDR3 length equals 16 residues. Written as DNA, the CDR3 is TGTGCCACTAAACCCCGGGGACTACGAAACACCGGGGAGCTGTTTTTT. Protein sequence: CATKPRGLRNTGELFF.

The CDR3, as DNA: TGTGCCATCAGTCCTGGGTTCGGAGCTTTCTTT. Translating gives CAISPGFGAFF. The chain employs TRBV10-3 and TRBJ1-1; D ambiguous. Between the trimmed V and J ends, which lost 5 bases and 10 bases, there was a span of 11 bases. The germline CDR1 and CDR2 sequences are ENHRY and SYGVKD. The CDR3 has 11 residues.

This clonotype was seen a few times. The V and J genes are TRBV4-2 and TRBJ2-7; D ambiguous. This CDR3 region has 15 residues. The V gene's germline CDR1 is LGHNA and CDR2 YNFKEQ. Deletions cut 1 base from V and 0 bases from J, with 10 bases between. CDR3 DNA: TGTGCCAGCAGCCAAGGAGGTCAGCTCTCCTACGAGCAGTACTTC. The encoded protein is CASSQGGQLSYEQYF.

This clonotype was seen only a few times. CDR3 protein: CASSPRNKAGDEQFF. The CDR3 DNA is TGTGCCAGCAGCCCCCGGAACAAGGCGGGAGATGAGCAGTTCTTC. This chain connects TRBV7-2 to TRBJ2-1; 7 bases map to TRBD2. The CDR3 is made up of 15 amino acids. The V segment lost 5 bases and the J segment 8 bases; nucleotides outside the gene matches: 12. CDR1 is SGHTA and CDR2 is FQGNSA in the germline V gene.

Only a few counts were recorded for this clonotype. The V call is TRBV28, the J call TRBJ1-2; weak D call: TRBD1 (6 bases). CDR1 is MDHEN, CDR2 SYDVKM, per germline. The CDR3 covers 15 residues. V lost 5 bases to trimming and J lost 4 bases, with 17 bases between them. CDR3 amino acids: CASSPHREGIYGYTF. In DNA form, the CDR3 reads TGTGCCAGCAGTCCCCACAGGGAAGGGATCTATGGCTACACCTTC.

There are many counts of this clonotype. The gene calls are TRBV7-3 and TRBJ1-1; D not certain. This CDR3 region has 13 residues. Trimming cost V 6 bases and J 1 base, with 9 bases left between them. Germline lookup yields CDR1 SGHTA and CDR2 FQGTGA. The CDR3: CASSPDGNTEAFF. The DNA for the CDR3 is TGTGCCAGCAGTCCGGACGGGAACACTGAAGCTTTCTTT.

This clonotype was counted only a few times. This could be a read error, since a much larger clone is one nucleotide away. CDR3 bases: TGTGCCAGTAGTCCCGAGTGGGACACTGAAGCTTTCTTT. It translates to CASSPEWDTEAFF. The V gene is TRBV19, the J gene TRBJ1-1; unclear D gene. The CDR3 contains 13 residues. Germline assignment: CDR1 LNHDA and CDR2 SQIVND (reference sequence). The V end was cut by 5 bases, the J end by 3 bases, with 10 bases between.

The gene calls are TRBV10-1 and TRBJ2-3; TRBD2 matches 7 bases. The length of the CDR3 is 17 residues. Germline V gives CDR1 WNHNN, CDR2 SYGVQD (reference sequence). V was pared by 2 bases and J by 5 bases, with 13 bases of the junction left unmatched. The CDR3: CASSEGTTGLEGDTQYF. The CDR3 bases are TGCGCCAGCAGTGAGGGGACTACAGGACTCGAGGGAGATACGCAGTATTTT.

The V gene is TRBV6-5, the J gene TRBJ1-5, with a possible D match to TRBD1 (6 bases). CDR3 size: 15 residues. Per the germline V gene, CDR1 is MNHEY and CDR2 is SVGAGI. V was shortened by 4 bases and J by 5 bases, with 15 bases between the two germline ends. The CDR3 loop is CASSWFQGTDQPQHF. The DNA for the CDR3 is TGTGCCAGCAGTTGGTTCCAGGGGACCGATCAGCCCCAGCATTTT.

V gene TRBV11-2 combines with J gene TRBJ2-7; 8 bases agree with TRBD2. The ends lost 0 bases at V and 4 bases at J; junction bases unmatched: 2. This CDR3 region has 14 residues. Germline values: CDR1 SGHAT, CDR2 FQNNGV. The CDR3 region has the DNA TGTGCCAGCAGCTTAGAACTAGCGGCGTACGAGCAGTACTTC. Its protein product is CASSLELAAYEQYF.

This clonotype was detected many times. The CDR3: CASRAGQRQETQYF. The CDR3 DNA sequence: TGTGCCAGCAGGGCCGGACAGCGCCAAGAGACCCAGTACTTC. This chain uses TRBV2 with TRBJ2-5; possible D gene TRBD1, 6 bases. From germline, CDR1 is SNHLY and CDR2 FYNNEI. The CDR3 has 14 amino acids. V was shortened by 6 bases and J by 1 base, with 12 bases between the two germline ends.

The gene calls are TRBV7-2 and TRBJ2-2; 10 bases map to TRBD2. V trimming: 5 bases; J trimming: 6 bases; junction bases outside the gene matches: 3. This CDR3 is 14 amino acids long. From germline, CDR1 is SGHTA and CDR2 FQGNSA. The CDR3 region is CASSQSGGAGELFF. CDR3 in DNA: TGTGCCAGCAGCCAGAGCGGGGGGGCCGGGGAGCTGTTTTTT.

CDR3 in amino acids: CASSFRLAGGAESYNEQFF. The CDR3 DNA reads TGTGCCAGCAGCTTCCGACTAGCGGGGGGGGCGGAATCCTACAATGAGCAGTTCTTC. The V gene is TRBV7-3, the J gene TRBJ2-1, with 14 bases matching TRBD2. CDR1 SGHTA and CDR2 FQGTGA come from the germline V gene. The CDR3 length is 19 residues. The J segment lost 1 base and the V segment lost 3 bases, leaving 8 bases of the junction unmatched.

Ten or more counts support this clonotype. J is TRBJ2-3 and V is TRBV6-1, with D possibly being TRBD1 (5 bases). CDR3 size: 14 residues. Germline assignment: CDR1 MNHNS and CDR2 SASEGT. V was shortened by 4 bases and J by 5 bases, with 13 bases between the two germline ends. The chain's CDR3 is CASSGTFLGDTQYF. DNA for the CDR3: TGTGCCAGCAGTGGGACATTTTTGGGAGATACGCAGTATTTT.

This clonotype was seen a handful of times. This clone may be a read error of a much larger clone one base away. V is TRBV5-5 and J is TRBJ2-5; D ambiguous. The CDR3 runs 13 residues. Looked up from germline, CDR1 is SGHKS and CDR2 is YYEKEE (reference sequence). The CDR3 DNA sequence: TGTGCCAGCAGCTTGGCGGACGAAGAGGCCCAGTACTTC. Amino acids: CASSLADEEAQYF.

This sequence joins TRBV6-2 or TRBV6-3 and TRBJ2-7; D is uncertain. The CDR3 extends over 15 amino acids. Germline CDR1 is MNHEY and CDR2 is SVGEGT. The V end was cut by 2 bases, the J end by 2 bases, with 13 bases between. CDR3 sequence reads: CASSYGYGRPYEQYF. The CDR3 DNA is TGTGCCAGCAGTTACGGGTACGGCAGACCCTACGAGCAGTACTTC.

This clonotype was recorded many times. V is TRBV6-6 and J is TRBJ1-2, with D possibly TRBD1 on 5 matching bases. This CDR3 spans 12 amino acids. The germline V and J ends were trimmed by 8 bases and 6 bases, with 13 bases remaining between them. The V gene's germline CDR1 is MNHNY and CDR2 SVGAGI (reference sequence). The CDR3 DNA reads TGTGCCAGCTATGAGTCCAGGGATGGCTACACCTTC. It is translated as CASYESRDGYTF.

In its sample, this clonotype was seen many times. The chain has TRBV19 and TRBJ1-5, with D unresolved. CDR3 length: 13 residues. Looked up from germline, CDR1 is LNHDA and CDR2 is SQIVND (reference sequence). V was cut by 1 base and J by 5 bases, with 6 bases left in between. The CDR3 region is CASSIGLYQPQHF. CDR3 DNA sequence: TGTGCCAGTAGTATAGGCCTTTATCAGCCCCAGCATTTT.

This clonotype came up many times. The CDR3 loop is CASAYHQQGATEAFF. CDR3 nucleotide sequence: TGTGCCAGCGCTTACCATCAACAGGGGGCAACTGAAGCTTTCTTT. This chain links TRBV6-5 with TRBJ1-1, with TRBD1 identical over 9 bases. J lost 5 bases, V lost 8 bases, and 12 bases had no gene match. The germline V gene has CDR1 MNHEY and CDR2 SVGAGI. The CDR3 runs to 15 residues.

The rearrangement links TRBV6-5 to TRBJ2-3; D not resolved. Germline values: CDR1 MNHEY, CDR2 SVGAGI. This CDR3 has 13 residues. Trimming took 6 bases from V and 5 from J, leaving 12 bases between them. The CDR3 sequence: CASSHLNGDTQYF. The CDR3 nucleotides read TGTGCCAGCAGCCATCTAAACGGAGATACGCAGTATTTT.

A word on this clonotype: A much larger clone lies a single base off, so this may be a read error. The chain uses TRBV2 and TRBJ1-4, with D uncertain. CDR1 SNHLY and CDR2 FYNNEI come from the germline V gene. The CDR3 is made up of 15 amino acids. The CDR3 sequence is CASSPLLLRDEELFF. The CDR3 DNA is TGTGCCAGCAGTCCACTTCTTTTGCGGGATGAAGAACTGTTTTTT.

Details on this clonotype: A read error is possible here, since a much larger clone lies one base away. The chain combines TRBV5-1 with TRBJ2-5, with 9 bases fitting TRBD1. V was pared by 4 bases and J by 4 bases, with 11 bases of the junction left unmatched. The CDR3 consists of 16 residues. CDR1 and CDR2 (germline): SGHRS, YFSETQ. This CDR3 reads CASSPGTGNIRETQYF. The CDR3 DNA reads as TGCGCCAGCAGCCCCGGGACAGGGAACATCCGAGAGACCCAGTACTTC.

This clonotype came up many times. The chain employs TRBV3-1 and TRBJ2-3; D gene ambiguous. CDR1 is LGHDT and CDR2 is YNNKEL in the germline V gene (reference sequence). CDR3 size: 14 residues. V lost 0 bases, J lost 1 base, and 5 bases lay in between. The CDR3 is CASSQEVGTDTQYF. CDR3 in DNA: TGTGCCAGCAGCCAAGAAGTGGGCACAGATACGCAGTATTTT.

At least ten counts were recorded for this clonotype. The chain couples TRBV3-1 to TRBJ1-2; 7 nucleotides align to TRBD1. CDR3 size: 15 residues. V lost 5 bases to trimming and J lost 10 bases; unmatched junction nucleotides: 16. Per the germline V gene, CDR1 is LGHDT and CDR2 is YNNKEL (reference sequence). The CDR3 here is CASSSNPGQLVSYTF. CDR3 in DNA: TGTGCCAGCAGCTCAAACCCGGGACAGTTAGTTTCCTACACCTTC.